This TCR beta chain emerged from a study of T cell responses to AZD1222 COVID-19 vaccine. CDR1 and CDR2 from the germline V gene are SGHDT and YYEEEE. The CDR3 is 15 residues long. V lost 10 bases, J lost 6 bases, and 25 bases lay in between. The method was immunoSEQ multiplex PCR; TCRdb's version includes in-frame clones alone and lacks a portion of them. This sample has 90,000 to 120,000 clones, with approximately 90% found just once. This clone came up once. The TCR comes from an adult in good health. The specimen comprised peripheral blood, sampled on day 0 of AZD1222 vaccination. This chain uses TRBV5-6 with TRBJ1-2; TRBD1 might be the D (5 bases). As DNA, the CDR3 is TGTGCCCGCGACGGGGTTGGGGGGGATGCCGATGGCTACACCTTC. It encodes CARDGVGGDADGYTF.